Presented here are 17 T cell receptor beta chains from one specimen sequenced in a study of control samples from healthy donors and cancer patients. Generated by immunoSEQ multiplex PCR, the TCRdb table keeps only in-frame clones and is missing some. Of 190,000 or so clones listed, 85% to 95% are singletons. The source material was blood. The receptors shown here come from a young man in good health.

The chain recombines TRBV6-5 with TRBJ1-6, with 7 bases lining up with TRBD1. The V gene end was trimmed by 8 bases and the J gene end by 5 bases; junction bases not matched to a gene: 9. CDR1 and CDR2 (germline): MNHEY, SVGAGI. The length of the CDR3 is 15 residues. DNA for the CDR3: TGTGCCAGCCTGAAGACAGGGAGCAATAATTCACCCCTCCACTTT. Amino acid sequence: CASLKTGSNNSPLHF.

The chain carries TRBV5-1 and TRBJ1-2, with 9 bases that match TRBD1. This CDR3 region has 14 residues. The V gene end was trimmed by 0 bases and the J gene end by 4 bases; junction bases not matched to a gene: 1. From germline, CDR1 is SGHRS and CDR2 YFSETQ. The CDR3: CASSLGDRVYGYTF. The CDR3 DNA follows: TGCGCCAGCAGCTTGGGGGACAGGGTCTATGGCTACACCTTC.

V gene TRBV28 combines with J gene TRBJ1-2; TRBD1 matches at 8 bases. CDR3 length: 15 amino acids. V shed 5 bases and J 7 bases; nucleotides not matched to a gene: 12. The germline V gene encodes CDR1 MDHEN and CDR2 SYDVKM. The CDR3 sequence: CASSVGQGGWSGYTF. The CDR3 DNA follows: TGTGCCAGCAGTGTCGGACAGGGTGGGTGGTCTGGCTACACCTTC.

The chain employs TRBV7-8 and TRBJ2-1; D gene ambiguous. Trimming removed 3 bases from V and 0 bases from J, with 9 bases in between. Germline V gives CDR1 SGHVS, CDR2 FQNEAQ. The CDR3 is made up of 15 amino acids. DNA for the CDR3: TGTGCCAGCAGCTTTCAGGTCGCCTCCTACAATGAGCAGTTCTTC. Its translation: CASSFQVASYNEQFF.

The chain carries TRBV5-1 and TRBJ1-6; D is ambiguous. The ends were cut back, 0 bases at V and 8 bases at J, with 9 bases in the middle. The CDR3 is 14 amino acids. Germline V gives CDR1 SGHRS, CDR2 YFSETQ. CDR3 sequence: CASSLGARDSPLHF. The CDR3 coding sequence is TGCGCCAGCAGCTTGGGGGCAAGGGATTCACCCCTCCACTTT.

The genes are TRBV27 and TRBJ2-3; unclear D gene. V lost 6 bases and J lost 4, with 11 bases in between. This CDR3 is 13 amino acids long. CDR1 is MNHEY, CDR2 SMNVEV, per germline (reference sequence). The CDR3 bases are TGTGCCAGCAGCATAGGAAGAGCAGATACGCAGTATTTT. Protein sequence: CASSIGRADTQYF.

The V call is TRBV6-1, the J call TRBJ2-5; TRBD1 agrees at 8 bases. This CDR3 spans 17 amino acids. Germline trimming cut 4 bases from V and 4 bases from J; bases unmatched to any gene: 14. Germline V gives CDR1 MNHNS, CDR2 SASEGT. CDR3 loop: CASSAPLGQGLSETQYF. Written as DNA, the CDR3 is TGTGCCAGCAGTGCTCCCCTTGGACAGGGTTTATCAGAGACCCAGTACTTC.

The rearrangement links TRBV27 to TRBJ1-4, with 7 bases fitting TRBD1. Germline V gene sequence: CDR1 MNHEY, CDR2 SMNVEV (reference sequence). The CDR3 has 13 residues. With 5 bases clipped from V and 7 bases from J, the junction kept 4 bases outside the gene matches. The CDR3 sequence is CASSDRAGEKLFF. The CDR3 coding sequence is TGTGCCAGCAGTGACAGGGCAGGTGAAAAACTGTTTTTT. The full variable domain, its missing parts supplied by reference TRBV27 and TRBJ1-4, is EAQVTQNPRYLITVTGKKLTVTCSQNMNHEYMSWYRQDPGLGLRQIYYSMNVEVTDKGDVPEGYKVSRKEKRNFPLILESPSPNQTSLYFCASSDRAGEKLFFGSGTQLSVL.

In this sample, this clone turned up a few times. This chain links TRBV2 with TRBJ1-5; 9 bases are shared with TRBD1. The CDR3 extends over 14 amino acids. Germline V gene data show CDR1 as SNHLY and CDR2 as FYNNEI. V gave up 4 bases and J gave up 3 bases; unmatched junction bases: 1. DNA of the CDR3: TGTGCCAGCAGTGGGGACAGGGACAATCAGCCCCAGCATTTT. Encoded protein: CASSGDRDNQPQHF. Full variable domain (remainder filled in from reference TRBV2 and TRBJ1-5): EPEVTQTPSHQVTQMGQEVILRCVPISNHLYFYWYRQILGQKVEFLVSFYNNEISEKSEIFDDQFSVERPDGSNFTLKIRSTKLEDSAMYFCASSGDRDNQPQHFGDGTRLSIL.

The chain joins TRBV18 to TRBJ2-1; 10 positions match TRBD2. The germline V gene encodes CDR1 KGHSH and CDR2 LQKENI. The CDR3 covers 16 residues. The V segment lost 3 bases and the J segment 0 bases; nucleotides outside the gene matches: 2. The CDR3 region has the DNA TGTGCCAGCTCACCGGGACTAGCGAGCTCCTACAATGAGCAGTTCTTC. This codes for CASSPGLASSYNEQFF.

V and J are TRBV3-1 (or the pseudogene TRBV3-2) and TRBJ2-1; D not resolved. This CDR3 region has 13 residues. Trimming took 0 bases from V and 10 from J, leaving 10 bases between them. CDR1 and CDR2 from the germline V gene are LGHDT and YNNKEL (reference sequence). The CDR3: CASSQDNEREQFF. Written as DNA, the CDR3 is TGTGCCAGCAGCCAAGATAATGAGAGGGAGCAGTTCTTC.

This clone was seen a handful of times. The rearrangement links TRBV6-1 to TRBJ1-4, with 9 positions matching TRBD1. Trimming at V came to 2 bases and at J to 0 bases, leaving 10 bases not matched to a gene. Germline V gives CDR1 MNHNS, CDR2 SASEGT. This CDR3 has 19 residues. This chain's CDR3 is CASSELRGWTGATNEKLFF. The CDR3 bases are TGTGCCAGCAGTGAACTACGGGGGTGGACAGGGGCAACTAATGAAAAACTGTTTTTT.

This chain connects TRBV18 to TRBJ1-1, with TRBD1 matching over 7 bases. The germline V gene encodes CDR1 KGHSH and CDR2 LQKENI. The V segment lost 4 bases and the J segment 3 bases; nucleotides outside the gene matches: 2. CDR3 size: 13 residues. The CDR3 reads CASSLGTDTEAFF. CDR3 DNA sequence: TGTGCCAGCTCACTCGGGACAGACACTGAAGCTTTCTTT.

The chain links TRBV30 to TRBJ1-2; TRBD1 agrees at 10 bases. V gave up 2 bases and J gave up 5 bases; unmatched junction bases: 11. The CDR3 contains 16 residues. CDR1 and CDR2 (germline): GTSNPN, SVGIG (reference sequence). The CDR3 is CAWSLAWTGGRYGYTF. CDR3 sequence (DNA): TGTGCCTGGAGTCTCGCCTGGACAGGGGGAAGGTATGGCTACACCTTC.

The chain joins TRBV6-6 to TRBJ1-6; no reliable D call. Trimming took off 0 bases at V and 7 bases at J, with 10 bases between the two ends. Germline CDR1 reads MNHNY; CDR2 reads SVGAGI (reference sequence). CDR3 length: 15 amino acids. CDR3 nucleotides: TGTGCCAGCAGTTACTCCAACGATCTAAATTCACCCCTCCACTTT. Residues: CASSYSNDLNSPLHF.

This chain joins TRBV30 and TRBJ2-3; 11 bases map to TRBD2. Germline V gene data show CDR1 as GTSNPN and CDR2 as SVGIG (reference sequence). This CDR3 spans 15 amino acids. Trimming removed 3 bases from V and 2 bases from J; junction bases left unmatched: 4. CDR3 nucleotide sequence: TGTGCCTGGAGGGGACTAGCGGATACCACAGATACGCAGTATTTT. It encodes CAWRGLADTTDTQYF.

The chain carries TRBV27 and TRBJ1-2; D not resolved. The CDR3 has 19 amino acids. V was cut by 0 bases and J by 3 bases, with 23 bases left in between. CDR1 MNHEY and CDR2 SMNVEV come from the germline V gene (reference sequence). The CDR3: CASSLSRSIGTGFDYGYTF. The CDR3, as DNA: TGTGCCAGCAGTTTATCTCGGTCCATAGGTACGGGGTTCGACTATGGCTACACCTTC.